This T cell receptor beta chain was found in a study of cytomegalovirus exposure and HLA in healthy donors. General study findings and limits: Being indistinguishable, some V segments were excluded, TRBV6-2 and TRBV6-3 among them. When a later analysis was performed, an Asian-associated ancestry cluster reportedly had fewer N-insertions than the approximately 690-donor mean.

Researchers ran the PCR with 60 Vbeta and 13 Jbeta primers. The table came from immunoSEQ multiplex PCR; TCRdb's copy has only in-frame clones and leaves some out. The sample holds about 140,000 clones; approximately 82% are singletons and the top ten take about 3%. Trimming pared 3 bases from V and 0 bases from J, leaving 14 bases between. Germline values: CDR1 LGHNA, CDR2 YNFKEQ. The CDR3 spans 16 residues. As concerns this clone: Antigen specificity is unknown.

This sequence joins TRBV4-2 and TRBJ1-1, with a tentative D call TRBD1 (6 bases). The receptor's source is a man in his forties or fifties in good health and CMV-seronegative. Sequenced sample: PBMCs. The CDR3 spells CASSQLQGPMNTEAFF. CDR3 nucleotide sequence: TGTGCCAGCAGCCAGTTACAGGGACCCATGAACACTGAAGCTTTCTTT.